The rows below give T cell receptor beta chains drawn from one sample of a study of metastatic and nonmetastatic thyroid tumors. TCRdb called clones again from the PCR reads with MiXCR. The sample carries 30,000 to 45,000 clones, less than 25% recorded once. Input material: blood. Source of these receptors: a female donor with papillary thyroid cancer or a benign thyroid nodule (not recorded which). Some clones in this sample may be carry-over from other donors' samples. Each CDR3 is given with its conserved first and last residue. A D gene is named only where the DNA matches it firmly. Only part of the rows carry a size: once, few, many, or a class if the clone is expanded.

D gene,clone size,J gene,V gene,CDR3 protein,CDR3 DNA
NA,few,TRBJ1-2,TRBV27,CASTQSGVLSDGYTF,TGTGCCAGCACACAATCAGGTGTCCTCTCGGATGGCTACACCTTC
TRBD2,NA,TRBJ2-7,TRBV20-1,CSAKNPSGPPYEQYF,TGCAGTGCTAAGAACCCTAGCGGGCCCCCCTACGAGCAGTACTTC
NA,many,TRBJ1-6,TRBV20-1,CSARDAERYNSPLHF,TGCAGTGCTAGAGATGCGGAACGATATAATTCACCCCTCCACTTT
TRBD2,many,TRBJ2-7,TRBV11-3,CASSLGGSSYEQYF,TGTGCCAGCAGCTTAGGCGGGAGCTCCTACGAGCAGTACTTC
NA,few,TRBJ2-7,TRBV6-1,CASSRGELYEQYF,TGTGCCAGCAGTAGGGGAGAACTCTACGAGCAGTACTTC
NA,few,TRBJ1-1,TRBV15,CATSRTGPESFF,TGTGCCACCAGCAGGACGGGTCCTGAATCTTTCTTT
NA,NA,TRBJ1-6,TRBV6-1,CASRWSIYSPLHF,TGTGCCAGCAGGTGGTCTATTTATTCACCCCTCCACTTT
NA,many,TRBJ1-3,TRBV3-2,CASSPVTPGQGHFLGNTIYF,TGTGCCAGCAGCCCTGTGACCCCGGGACAGGGTCATTTCCTTGGAAACACCATATATTTT
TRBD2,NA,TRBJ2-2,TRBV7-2,CASSWTSGNTLELFF,TGTGCCAGCAGCTGGACTAGCGGGAACACCTTGGAGCTGTTTTTT
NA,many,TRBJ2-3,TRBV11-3,CASSSDDWGTDTQYF,TGTGCCAGCAGCTCCGACGACTGGGGCACAGATACGCAGTATTTT
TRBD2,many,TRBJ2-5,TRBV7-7,CASSSLAGGQETQYF,TGTGCTAGCAGCTCACTAGCGGGAGGCCAAGAGACCCAGTACTTC
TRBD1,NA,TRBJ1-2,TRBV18,CASSQRQGTYYGYTF,TGTGCCAGCTCACAGAGACAGGGGACGTACTATGGCTACACCTTC
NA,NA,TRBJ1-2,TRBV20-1,CSARDEGRDYGYTF,TGCAGTGCTAGAGATGAGGGGCGTGACTATGGATACACATTC
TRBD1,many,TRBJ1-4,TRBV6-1,CASSTRGILGKLFF,TGTGCCAGCAGCACCAGGGGGATCCTCGGAAAACTGTTTTTT
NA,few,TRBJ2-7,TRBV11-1,CASTPIIRQVKDYEQYF,TGTGCCAGCACCCCTATAATTAGACAGGTAAAGGACTACGAGCAGTACTTC
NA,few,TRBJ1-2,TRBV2,CASSGQVNYGYTF,TGTGCCAGCAGTGGGCAAGTTAACTATGGCTACACCTTC
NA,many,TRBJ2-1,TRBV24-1,CATSDFTEQFF,TGTGCCACCAGTGATTTTACTGAGCAGTTCTTC
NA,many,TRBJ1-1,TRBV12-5,CASNTQVNTEAFF,TGTGCTAGTAACACACAAGTAAACACTGAAGCTTTCTTT
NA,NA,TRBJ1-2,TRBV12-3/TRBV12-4,CASSFYSPQRGANYGYTF,TGTGCCAGCAGTTTCTATTCTCCTCAAAGGGGCGCTAACTATGGCTACACCTTC
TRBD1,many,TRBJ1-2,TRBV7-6,CASKGDSSGYTF,TGTGCCAGCAAGGGGGACAGCTCTGGCTACACCTTC
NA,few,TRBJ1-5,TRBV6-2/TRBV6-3,CASSQTGSNHPQHF,TGTGCCAGCAGCCAAACAGGTAGCAATCATCCCCAGCATTTT
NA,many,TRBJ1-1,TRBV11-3,CASSQNTEAFF,TGTGCCAGCAGTCAAAACACTGAAGCTTTCTTT
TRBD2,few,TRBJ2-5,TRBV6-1,CASSAPGLSGVGQETQYF,TGTGCCAGCAGCGCACCGGGACTATCTGGAGTTGGACAAGAGACCCAGTACTTC
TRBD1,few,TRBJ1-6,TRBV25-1,CASSPSGTDNSPLHF,TGTGCCAGCAGTCCATCCGGGACAGATAATTCACCCCTCCACTTT
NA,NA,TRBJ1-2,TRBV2,CASSRSIGDYGYTF,TGTGCCAGCAGCCGCTCGATCGGAGACTATGGCTACACCTTC
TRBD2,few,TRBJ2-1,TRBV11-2,CASSLGRGWTYNEQFF,TGTGCCAGCAGCCTAGGGAGGGGTTGGACCTACAATGAGCAGTTCTTC
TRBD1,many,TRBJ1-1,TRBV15,CATSSRARGRGEAFF,TGTGCCACCAGCTCTCGGGCCAGGGGGCGCGGTGAAGCTTTCTTT
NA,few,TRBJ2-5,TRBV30,CAWRGGGAQYF,TGTGCCTGGAGGGGCGGCGGGGCCCAGTACTTC
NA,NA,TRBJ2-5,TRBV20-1,CSADFRDTRETQYF,TGCAGTGCTGATTTCCGGGACACCCGAGAAACCCAGTACTTC
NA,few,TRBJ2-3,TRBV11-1,CASSLVGGPSTDTQYF,TGTGCCAGCAGCTTAGTAGGGGGTCCCAGCACAGATACGCAGTATTTT
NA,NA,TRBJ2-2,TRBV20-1,CSARPPWWRGGELFF,TGCAGTGCTAGACCACCTTGGTGGCGCGGCGGGGAGCTGTTTTTT
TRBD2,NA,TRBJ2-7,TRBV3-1,CASSQRSLAGAEQYF,TGTGCCAGCAGCCAGAGGAGTCTAGCGGGAGCCGAGCAGTACTTC
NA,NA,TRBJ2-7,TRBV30,CAWSVGPQVYGYEQCF,TGTGCCTGGAGTGTAGGCCCGCAGGTGTATGGTTACGAGCAGTGCTTC
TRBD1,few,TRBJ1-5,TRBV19,CASSDRDGQPQHF,TGTGCCAGTAGCGACAGGGATGGGCAGCCCCAGCATTTT
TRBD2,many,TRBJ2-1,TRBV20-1,CSAAGHASGYNEQFF,TGCAGTGCTGCAGGCCACGCTAGCGGGTACAATGAGCAGTTCTTC
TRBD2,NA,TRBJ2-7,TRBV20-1,CSASQDPAGAGMGDQYF,TGCAGTGCTAGTCAGGACCCAGCGGGAGCCGGGATGGGTGATCAGTACTTC
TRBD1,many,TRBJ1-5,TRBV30,CACGDRKDQPQHF,TGTGCCTGTGGGGACAGGAAGGATCAGCCCCAGCATTTT
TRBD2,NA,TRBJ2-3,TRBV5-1,CASSLERGWGDTQYF,TGCGCCAGCAGCTTGGAGCGGGGTTGGGGAGATACGCAGTATTTT
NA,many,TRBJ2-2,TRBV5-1,CASTAGLLVGGELFF,TGCGCCAGCACCGCCGGACTCCTCGTGGGTGGGGAGCTGTTTTTT